A single sample is the source of the 26 T cell receptor beta chains below, sequenced in a study of regulatory T cells in long-lasting Graves disease. The sample's time point: persistent/refractory GD, antithyroid drugs over 5 years with positive TRAb. RNA from PBMCs was the source of the TCR library. HTBI primers from iRepertoire and Arm-PCR of CDR3 regions yielded the TCR beta libraries. TCRdb redid the calling of the multiplex PCR reads with MiXCR, one entry per CDR3 protein. The table has 350,000 to 450,000 distinct CDR3 sequences, more than 20% seen once. Specimen: peripheral blood mononuclear cells (PBMCs), collected when the disease was refractory, from a patient treated with antithyroid drugs. The receptor source for this set is a woman aged 40 to 55 with Graves disease.

Note on this clonotype: At one of its ends the junction is not consistent with the germline gene, which may arise from a read error. The V gene is TRBV5-6, the J gene TRBJ1-5, with D perhaps TRBD1 (5 bases). This CDR3 comprises 14 residues. Looked up from germline, CDR1 is SGHDT and CDR2 is YYEEEE. CDR3 residues: CASSWQGSSQPQHF. The CDR3 DNA follows: TGTGCCAGCAGCTGGCAGGGCAGCAGTCAGCCCCAGCATTTT.

This clonotype was detected many times. One end of the junction is discordant with germline, which a read error may explain. J is TRBJ2-5 and V is TRBV2, with TRBD2 as a possible D gene (5 bases). The germline V gene has CDR1 SNHLY and CDR2 FYNNEI. The CDR3 is made up of 17 amino acids. The CDR3 DNA reads TGTGCCAGCAGTAAAGCTAAAGTGTGGGAGCTCAGGGAGACCCAGTACTTC. Protein: CASSKAKVWELRETQYF.

This clonotype occurred many times. The V call is TRBV28, the J call TRBJ1-4; D unresolved. Germline V gene sequence: CDR1 MDHEN, CDR2 SYDVKM. With 3 bases removed from V and 3 bases from J, the gap between germline ends came to 14 bases. The CDR3 extends over 16 amino acids. The CDR3 loop reads CASSFSWGTANEKLFF. CDR3 nucleotide sequence: TGTGCCAGCAGTTTCAGTTGGGGTACGGCTAATGAAAAACTGTTTTTT.

The CDR3 here is CASSPGRVAKNIQYF. Here the CDR3 DNA reads TGTGCCAGCAGCCCGGGACGGGTAGCCAAAAACATTCAGTACTTC. The gene calls are TRBV7-9 and TRBJ2-4, with D perhaps being TRBD1 or TRBD2 (5 bases each). Per germline, CDR1 SEHNR and CDR2 FQNEAQ (reference sequence). The V end was cut by 5 bases, the J end by 0 bases, with 11 bases between. The CDR3 extends over 15 amino acids.

The sample holds many counts of this clonotype. DNA of the CDR3: TGTGCCAGCAGTCCGGGACAGCAACCAGAGACCCAGTACTTC. Its protein is CASSPGQQPETQYF. The gene calls are TRBV28 and TRBJ2-5, with 7 bases that match TRBD1. The CDR3 runs 14 residues. After removal of 5 bases from V and 4 bases from J, the junction contained 7 bases not matched to a gene. Germline V gene data show CDR1 as MDHEN and CDR2 as SYDVKM.

This clonotype was detected a few times. The chain is built from TRBV19 and TRBJ2-5, with unresolved D. CDR1 and CDR2 from the germline V gene are LNHDA and SQIVND (reference sequence). The CDR3 consists of 12 residues. The V and J ends lost 3 bases and 4 bases respectively, with 6 bases between them. CDR3 coding DNA: TGTGCCAGTAGTATGGCTACAGAGACCCAGTACTTC. Translated, it gives CASSMATETQYF.

In its sample, this clonotype was seen a few times. Possible read error: a much larger clone is one base away. The chain joins TRBV28 to TRBJ2-5; D is undetermined. Germline assignment: CDR1 MDHEN and CDR2 SYDVKM. The CDR3 sequence is 11 residues long. CDR3 nucleotides: TGTACCAGCAGTCTGAGAGGGACCCAGTACTTC. It specifies CTSSLRGTQYF.

A few counts support this clonotype. The rearrangement links TRBV19 to TRBJ1-5, with no clear D. There are 14 residues in the CDR3. Trimming shortened V by 4 bases and J by 3 bases, and 10 bases separated the two germline ends. The germline CDR1 and CDR2 sequences are LNHDA and SQIVND (reference sequence). CDR3 in amino acids: CASSTGRINQPQHF. CDR3 bases: TGTGCCAGTAGTACCGGACGGATCAATCAGCCCCAGCATTTT.

In this sample, this clonotype turned up many times. The gene calls are TRBV7-2 and TRBJ1-1; maybe TRBD1 (6 bases). Trimming stripped 3 bases from V and 6 bases from J, with 14 bases between. The CDR3 consists of 14 residues. From germline, CDR1 is SGHTA and CDR2 FQGNSA. This CDR3 is CASSLGHRRPEAFF. The CDR3 region has the DNA TGTGCCAGCAGCTTGGGACATCGCCGGCCTGAAGCTTTCTTT.

This clonotype was seen many times. The rearrangement joins TRBV11-2 to TRBJ2-7, with D unresolved. Per the germline V gene, CDR1 is SGHAT and CDR2 is FQNNGV. Trimming shortened V by 0 bases and J by 3 bases, and 15 bases separated the two germline ends. The CDR3 spans 16 residues. The CDR3 here is CASSLEGSGGFYEQYF. The CDR3 DNA sequence: TGTGCCAGCAGCTTAGAGGGGTCCGGCGGCTTCTACGAGCAGTACTTC.

This clonotype was detected only a few times. The rearrangement links TRBV5-6 to TRBJ1-5; no clear D. From germline, CDR1 is SGHDT and CDR2 YYEEEE. The CDR3 is made up of 18 amino acids. V gave up 4 bases and J gave up 4 bases, with 24 bases separating them. CDR3 nucleotides: TGTGCCAGCAGCCCTTGGAGGACGAGTCAACTTAGAAATCAGCCCCAGCATTTT. This codes for CASSPWRTSQLRNQPQHF. Filled out from reference TRBV5-6 and TRBJ1-5, the complete variable domain reads DAGVTQSPTHLIKTRGQQVTLRCSPKSGHDTVSWYQQALGQGPQFIFQYYEEEERQRGNFPDRFSGHQFPNYSSELNVNALLLGDSALYLCASSPWRTSQLRNQPQHFGDGTRLSIL.

The chain links TRBV28 to TRBJ2-1; D not resolved. Trimming took off 7 bases at V and 0 bases at J, with 16 bases between the two ends. The length of the CDR3 is 16 residues. Germline V gene data show CDR1 as MDHEN and CDR2 as SYDVKM. In DNA, the CDR3 is TGTGCCAGCACCCTGGAGTTCGAACGCTCCTACAATGAGCAGTTCTTC. Its protein is CASTLEFERSYNEQFF.

In this sample, this clonotype turned up a few times. The chain is built from TRBV18 and TRBJ2-7, with 7 positions matching TRBD1. The CDR3 loop spans 17 amino acids. The germline V gene has CDR1 KGHSH and CDR2 LQKENI. V dropped 2 bases and J dropped 2; count of bases not matched to a gene: 12. The CDR3 sequence is CASSPYEVGTATYEQYF. The CDR3 coding sequence is TGTGCCAGCTCACCATATGAGGTAGGGACAGCCACCTACGAGCAGTACTTC. Full variable domain (missing parts from reference TRBV18 and TRBJ2-7): NAGVMQNPRHLVRRRGQEARLRCSPMKGHSHVYWYRQLPEEGLKFMVYLQKENIIDESGMPKERFSAEFPKEGPSILRIQQVVRGDSAAYFCASSPYEVGTATYEQYFGPGTRLTVT.

Only a few counts were recorded for this clonotype. The V call is TRBV5-4, the J call TRBJ1-1; unclear D gene. CDR1 is SGHNT and CDR2 is YYREEE in the germline V gene (reference sequence). Trimming shortened V by 6 bases and J by 0 bases, and 12 bases separated the two germline ends. The CDR3 length is 14 residues. CDR3 DNA: TGTGCCAGCAAGAGAAGCGCATTGAACACTGAAGCTTTCTTT. This encodes CASKRSALNTEAFF. Filled out from reference TRBV5-4 and TRBJ1-1, the complete variable domain reads ETGVTQSPTHLIKTRGQQVTLRCSSQSGHNTVSWYQQALGQGPQFIFQYYREEENGRGNFPPRFSGLQFPNYSSELNVNALELDDSALYLCASKRSALNTEAFFGQGTRLTVV.

The sample holds many counts of this clonotype. The V call is TRBV6-1, the J call TRBJ2-5, with 8 bases matching TRBD2. Germline trimming cut 6 bases from V and 4 bases from J; bases unmatched to any gene: 13. The V gene's germline CDR1 is MNHNS and CDR2 SASEGT. CDR3 length: 16 amino acids. CDR3 coding DNA: TGTGCCAGCAGCCCACGTGTTAGCGGGGAGGGAGAGACCCAGTACTTC. It is translated as CASSPRVSGEGETQYF.

The J gene is TRBJ2-1, the V gene TRBV15, with 8 nucleotides matching TRBD2. CDR1 and CDR2 from the germline V gene are LNHNV and YYDKDF (reference sequence). This CDR3 region has 16 residues. V lost 4 bases and J lost 15; bases outside the gene matches: 20. CDR3 amino acids: CATSKHASGTRGLPFF. Written as DNA, the CDR3 is TGTGCCACCAGCAAGCACGCGTCCGGGACTAGGGGCCTTCCGTTCTTC. The full variable domain, in which reference TRBV15 and TRBJ2-1 provide the parts outside the CDR3, is DAMVIQNPRYQVTQFGKPVTLSCSQTLNHNVMYWYQQKSSQAPKLLFHYYDKDFNNEADTPDNFQSRRPNTSFCFLDIRSPGLGDTAMYLCATSKHASGTRGLPFFGPGTRLTVL.

This clonotype was detected a few times. The chain combines TRBV25-1 with TRBJ1-1; D is perhaps TRBD1 (6 bases). Germline CDR1 reads MGHDK; CDR2 reads SYGVNS. With 3 bases removed from V and 1 base from J, the gap between germline ends came to 12 bases. This CDR3 contains 15 residues. CDR3 amino acids: CASSDSGAWNTEAFF. The CDR3 DNA reads TGTGCCAGCAGTGATTCAGGGGCTTGGAACACTGAAGCTTTCTTT.

This clonotype has a count of ten or more. J is TRBJ2-7 and V is TRBV28; D remains unclear. Germline loops: CDR1 MDHEN, CDR2 SYDVKM. V was cut by 3 bases and J by 0 bases, with 9 bases left in between. The CDR3 sequence is 14 residues long. The CDR3 coding sequence is TGTGCCAGCAGTTTGTCTAGTTACTCCTACGAGCAGTACTTC. Its protein product is CASSLSSYSYEQYF.

This rearrangement joins TRBV19 to TRBJ1-2; 11 nucleotides agree with TRBD1. Germline V gene lookup returns CDR1 LNHDA and CDR2 SQIVND (reference sequence). CDR3 length equals 13 residues. The J segment lost 2 bases and the V segment lost 8 bases, leaving 1 base of the junction unmatched. This CDR3 is CASRDRGNYGYTF. CDR3 bases: TGTGCCAGTCGGGACAGGGGGAACTATGGCTACACCTTC.

The genes are TRBV7-9 and TRBJ2-6; no clear D gene. Germline CDR1 reads SEHNR; CDR2 reads FQNEAQ (reference sequence). The CDR3 extends over 17 amino acids. Trimming pared 3 bases from V and 0 bases from J, leaving 12 bases between. The CDR3: CASSFSVGSSGANVLTF. The CDR3 DNA reads TGTGCCAGCAGCTTTTCAGTCGGCAGCTCTGGGGCCAACGTCCTGACTTTC.

This clonotype was recorded a few times. The chain employs TRBV2 and TRBJ1-1, with 9 bases matching TRBD1. This CDR3 has 13 residues. Losses at the gene ends were 6 bases for V and 3 bases for J; bases not matched to a gene: 2. Looked up from germline, CDR1 is SNHLY and CDR2 is FYNNEI. The DNA for the CDR3 is TGTGCCAGCAGCGACAGGGGGGACACTGAAGCTTTCTTT. It is translated as CASSDRGDTEAFF.

This clonotype was seen repeatedly, ten times or more. The chain is built from TRBV11-2 and TRBJ2-7; no firm D call. The CDR3 extends over 15 amino acids. In germline, CDR1 is SGHAT, CDR2 FQNNGV. Trimming took 4 bases from V and 0 from J, leaving 13 bases between them. The CDR3 spells CASSSRPESSYEQYF. In DNA form, the CDR3 reads TGTGCCAGCAGCTCGCGACCGGAAAGCTCCTACGAGCAGTACTTC.

As for this clonotype: Being one base from a much bigger clone, this may be a read error. The CDR3 is CSVKDGSSYEQYF. The CDR3 nucleotides are TGCAGCGTTAAGGACGGGAGCTCCTACGAGCAGTACTTC. The gene calls are TRBV29-1 and TRBJ2-7; D might be TRBD2 (6 bases). This CDR3 has 13 amino acids. The germline CDR1 and CDR2 sequences are SQVTM and ANQGSEA. Trimming stripped 5 bases from V and 0 bases from J, with 11 bases between.

The chain uses TRBV11-2 and TRBJ2-3, with 8 bases fitting TRBD1. Per germline, CDR1 SGHAT and CDR2 FQNNGV. This CDR3 comprises 16 residues. The trim removed 5 bases at V and 1 base at J, leaving 8 bases unmatched. CDR3 DNA sequence: TGTGCCAGCAGCCTCCTGACAGGGGTCGGCACAGATACGCAGTATTTT. This encodes CASSLLTGVGTDTQYF.

The chain carries TRBV19 and TRBJ1-1; possibly TRBD1 for D (6 bases). The length of the CDR3 is 15 residues. CDR1 and CDR2 from the germline V gene are LNHDA and SQIVND (reference sequence). V lost 3 bases and J 4 bases, leaving 15 bases between the germline ends. The CDR3 DNA follows: TGTGCCAGTAGTATCAGCGCAACAGGGACCACTGAAGCTTTCTTT. Encoded protein: CASSISATGTTEAFF.

The rearrangement joins TRBV9 to TRBJ2-7; TRBD1 matches at 7 bases. Unmatched junction bases numbered 7, after V lost 3 bases and J lost 7 bases. Germline V gene sequence: CDR1 SGDLS, CDR2 YYNGEE. This CDR3 is built from 13 residues. DNA of the CDR3: TGTGCCAGCAGCGCCCCGACAGGGTGGGAGCAGTACTTC. The encoded protein is CASSAPTGWEQYF.